These 13 T cell receptor beta chains came from one sample sequenced in a study of PD-1 blockade in classical Hodgkin lymphoma. The time point denotes: cycle 4 day 1 (C4D1), after less than seven weeks of nivolumab. Relapses following autologous stem cell transplantation were seen in all patients, with brentuximab vedotin exposure varying. This table comes from immunoSEQ multiplex PCR, and its TCRdb copy is limited to in-frame clones, with some not included. The sample records tens of thousands of clones, roughly 87% being singletons. Sequencing used peripheral blood mononuclear cells (PBMCs), obtained before the fourth cycle of nivolumab. Receptors originate from a human donor with classical Hodgkin lymphoma.

This chain links TRBV5-4 with TRBJ2-3; no reliable D call. The CDR3 length is 14 residues. Germline CDR1 and CDR2: SGHNT and YYREEE (reference sequence). Trimming shortened V by 4 bases and J by 4 bases, and 13 bases separated the two germline ends. The CDR3 here is CASSPWVAADTQYF. The CDR3 nucleotides read TGTGCCAGCAGCCCCTGGGTAGCAGCAGATACGCAGTATTTT.

The V gene is TRBV5-1, the J gene TRBJ1-4; D ambiguous. V lost 4 bases, J lost 0 bases, and 10 bases lay in between. Germline assignment: CDR1 SGHRS and CDR2 YFSETQ. The length of the CDR3 is 15 residues. The CDR3 loop reads CASSQMTATNEKLFF. The CDR3 DNA follows: TGCGCCAGCAGCCAAATGACGGCAACTAATGAAAAACTGTTTTTT.

This clone was seen once. The J gene is TRBJ2-7, the V gene TRBV5-1, with TRBD1 identical over 7 bases. CDR1 SGHRS and CDR2 YFSETQ come from the germline V gene. The junction had 5 bases not matched to a gene; V was cut back by 0 bases and J by 2 bases. The CDR3 is made up of 15 amino acids. The DNA of the CDR3 is TGCGCCAGCAGCTTGGAGGGACAGTCCACCTACGAGCAGTACTTC. Translated, it gives CASSLEGQSTYEQYF.

The V and J genes are TRBV28 and TRBJ2-7, with D perhaps TRBD1 (6 bases). The CDR3 contains 14 residues. The V end was cut by 7 bases, the J end by 4 bases, with 17 bases between. In germline, CDR1 is MDHEN, CDR2 SYDVKM. The CDR3: CASTQGGTIYEQYF. Written as DNA, the CDR3 is TGTGCCAGCACCCAAGGGGGTACTATATACGAGCAGTACTTC.

The chain has TRBV19 and TRBJ1-2; 10 bases line up with TRBD1. The V gene's germline CDR1 is LNHDA and CDR2 SQIVND (reference sequence). The J segment lost 5 bases and the V segment lost 8 bases, leaving 11 bases of the junction unmatched. This CDR3 is 15 amino acids long. CDR3 in amino acids: CASSTRDRGVYGYTF. CDR3 nucleotide sequence: TGTGCCAGTTCCACTAGGGACAGGGGAGTGTATGGCTACACCTTC.

This chain links TRBV5-1 with TRBJ1-1; TRBD1 might be the D (5 bases). Germline lookup yields CDR1 SGHRS and CDR2 YFSETQ. Trimming removed 4 bases from V and 0 bases from J, with 13 bases in between. The CDR3 sequence is 15 residues long. DNA of the CDR3: TGCGCCAGCAGCCACGAACGGGGACTGAACACTGAAGCTTTCTTT. Protein: CASSHERGLNTEAFF.

This clone was recorded only once. Distinct nucleotide sequences in the sample also encode this CDR3. V gene TRBV7-9 combines with J gene TRBJ1-6; no reliable D call. V gave up 1 base and J gave up 5 bases, with 6 bases separating them. The CDR3 has 14 amino acids. Germline-derived CDR1 and CDR2 are SEHNR and FQNEAQ (reference sequence). In DNA, the CDR3 is TGTGCCAGCAGCTTAGGAGCGGATAATTCACCCCTCCACTTT. Protein: CASSLGADNSPLHF.

This clone was counted only a few times. The chain employs TRBV5-1 and TRBJ2-2; D gene ambiguous. The CDR3 has 16 amino acids. Per the germline V gene, CDR1 is SGHRS and CDR2 is YFSETQ. Between the trimmed V and J ends, which lost 0 bases and 1 base, there was a span of 10 bases. The DNA of the CDR3 is TGCGCCAGCAGCTTGGAGTCAAGGCGGAACACCGGGGAGCTGTTTTTT. Amino acid sequence: CASSLESRRNTGELFF.

The chain joins TRBV30 to TRBJ1-4; no reliable D call. CDR3 size: 12 residues. The V end was cut by 2 bases, the J end by 12 bases, with 13 bases between. Germline-derived CDR1 and CDR2 are GTSNPN and SVGIG (reference sequence). The CDR3 DNA reads TGTGCCTGGAGTAGAGGTACCGCGGAACTGTTTTTT. Translation gives CAWSRGTAELFF.

A single count supports this clone. The chain is built from TRBV23-1 and TRBJ2-3; weak D call: TRBD2 (5 bases). TRBV23-1 is an ORF; its function is uncertain. V was cut by 2 bases and J by 0 bases, with 9 bases left in between. This CDR3 region has 15 residues. This CDR3 reads CASSQPGKSTDTQYF. The CDR3, as DNA: TGCGCCAGCAGTCAACCGGGGAAGAGCACAGATACGCAGTATTTT.

The chain links TRBV19 to TRBJ2-4; 10 positions agree with TRBD1. V shed 7 bases and J 0 bases; nucleotides not matched to a gene: 12. CDR1 LNHDA and CDR2 SQIVND come from the germline V gene (reference sequence). This CDR3 region has 18 residues. The CDR3 nucleotides read TGTGCCAGTACTTTGGGGGGACAGGGGAAGATAGCCAAAAACATTCAGTACTTC. Translated, it gives CASTLGGQGKIAKNIQYF.

J is TRBJ2-4 and V is TRBV5-4; D is uncertain. The CDR3 has 15 amino acids. V was clipped by 2 bases and J by 6 bases, with 15 bases between them. Germline V lookup: CDR1 SGHNT, CDR2 YYREEE (reference sequence). CDR3 loop: CASSFGRPVGNIQYF. CDR3 sequence (DNA): TGTGCCAGCAGCTTTGGCAGGCCGGTTGGAAACATTCAGTACTTC.

The rearrangement joins TRBV4-1 to TRBJ2-2, with D unclear. This CDR3 region has 12 residues. From germline, CDR1 is MGHRA and CDR2 YSYEKL. Trimming cost V 4 bases and J 4 bases, with 4 bases left between them. CDR3 sequence: CASSRSTGELFF. CDR3 DNA sequence: TGCGCCAGCAGCCGGAGCACCGGGGAGCTGTTTTTT.